Sequencing of this T cell receptor beta chain was carried out in a study of blood T cell repertoires in COVID-19. Overall study context: Both acute and convalescent COVID-19 samples were obtained from the United States, Italy and Spain.

Per the original methods: How many nucleated cells were present was estimated from reference gene primer amplification. The method was immunoSEQ multiplex PCR; TCRdb's version includes in-frame clones alone and lacks a portion of them. V, J and clone size reflect that table, while D and trimming were determined from the DNA. The sample has more than 85,000 clones; about 90% are singletons. The germline CDR1 and CDR2 sequences are SGDLS and YYNGEE. The CDR3 has 15 residues. V was clipped by 2 bases and J by 4 bases; unmatched bases: 7. J is TRBJ2-3 and V is TRBV9, with 7 bases that match TRBD1. The receptor's source is a human donor with COVID-19, enrolled during active disease. The donor label of this sample is uncertain. Sequenced sample: peripheral blood. DNA of the CDR3: TGTGCCAGCAGCGTTAAGGGGGCAGGAGCAGATACGCAGTATTTT. Translation: CASSVKGAGADTQYF.